Below are 5 T cell receptor beta chains sequenced from a single sample in a study of cytomegalovirus exposure and HLA in healthy donors. In the PCR, 60 Vbeta and 13 Jbeta primers were used. TCRdb's copy holds only in-frame clones and misses some; the assay was immunoSEQ multiplex PCR. This repertoire shows 280,000 or so clones, roughly 90% found once; its top ten account for approximately 2.4%. Input material: PBMCs. The receptors come from a woman in her late teens or twenties in good health and CMV-seronegative.

The gene calls are TRBV5-1 and TRBJ1-4; D unresolved. Trimming removed 2 bases at V and 8 bases at J, with 4 bases between. The CDR3 extends over 11 amino acids. Per the germline V gene, CDR1 is SGHRS and CDR2 is YFSETQ. Here the CDR3 reads CASSFGEKLFF. The DNA for the CDR3 is TGCGCCAGCAGCTTCGGGGAAAAACTGTTTTTT.

V gene TRBV19 combines with J gene TRBJ1-3; D possibly corresponds to TRBD1 (5 bases). Germline V gene sequence: CDR1 LNHDA, CDR2 SQIVND (reference sequence). The length of the CDR3 is 14 residues. V gave up 5 bases and J gave up 2 bases, with 10 bases separating them. The CDR3 loop is CASSYLGAGNTIYF. Here the CDR3 DNA reads TGTGCCAGTAGTTATCTAGGGGCTGGAAACACCATATATTTT.

The J gene is TRBJ1-2, the V gene TRBV29-1, with 8 bases aligning to TRBD1. The CDR3 is 13 amino acids. The junction had 5 bases not matched to a gene; V was cut back by 4 bases and J by 4 bases. CDR1 is SQVTM, CDR2 ANQGSEA, per germline. CDR3 protein: CSVVTGTGYGYTF. The CDR3 nucleotides read TGCAGCGTTGTTACCGGGACAGGCTATGGCTACACCTTC.

The genes are TRBV4-1 and TRBJ2-5, with 7 bases fitting TRBD2. The CDR3 spans 22 residues. V lost 0 bases to trimming and J lost 2 bases; unmatched junction nucleotides: 24. Germline V gene lookup returns CDR1 MGHRA and CDR2 YSYEKL. The CDR3 nucleotides read TGCGCCAGCAGCCAAGACGGCGTCCTACCCTGGGGCGGGGGAACCCATCAAGAGACCCAGTACTTC. Its translation is CASSQDGVLPWGGGTHQETQYF.

The V gene is TRBV10-1, the J gene TRBJ1-1; a possible D gene is TRBD1 (5 bases). The CDR3 is 14 amino acids. Trimming removed 2 bases at V and 5 bases at J, with 12 bases between. In germline, CDR1 is WNHNN, CDR2 SYGVQD (reference sequence). The CDR3 DNA reads TGCGCCAGCAGTGAGGGTAGGGGAGGGACTGAAGCTTTCTTT. This translates into CASSEGRGGTEAFF.